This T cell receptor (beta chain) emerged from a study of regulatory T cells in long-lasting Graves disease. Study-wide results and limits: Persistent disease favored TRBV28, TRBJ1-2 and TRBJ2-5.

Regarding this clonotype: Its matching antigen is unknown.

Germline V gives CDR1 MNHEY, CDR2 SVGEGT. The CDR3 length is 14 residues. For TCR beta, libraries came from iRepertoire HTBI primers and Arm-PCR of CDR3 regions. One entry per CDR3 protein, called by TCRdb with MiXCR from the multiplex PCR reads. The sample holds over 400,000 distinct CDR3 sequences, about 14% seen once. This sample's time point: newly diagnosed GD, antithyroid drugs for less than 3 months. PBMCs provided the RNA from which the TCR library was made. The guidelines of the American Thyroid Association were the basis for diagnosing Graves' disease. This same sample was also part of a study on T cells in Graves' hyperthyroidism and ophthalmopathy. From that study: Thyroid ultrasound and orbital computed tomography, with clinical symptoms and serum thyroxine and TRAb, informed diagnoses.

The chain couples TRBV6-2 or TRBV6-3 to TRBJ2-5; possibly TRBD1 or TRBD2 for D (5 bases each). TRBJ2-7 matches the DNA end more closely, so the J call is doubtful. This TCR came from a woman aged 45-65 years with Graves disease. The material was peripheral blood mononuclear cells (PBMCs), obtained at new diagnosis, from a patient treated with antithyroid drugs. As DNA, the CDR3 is TGTGCCAGTGTTGACGGGACGATCTCCTACGAGCAGTACTTC. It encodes CASVDGTISYEQYF.